This T cell receptor beta chain was captured by sequencing in a study of identifying expanded T cells in peripheral blood. Produced via immunoSEQ multiplex PCR; TCRdb's table is partial and in-frame only. The repertoire consists of some 120,000 clones, with roughly 84% occurring once and the leading ten covering about 3.1%. Germline CDR1 reads MNHNY; CDR2 reads SVGAGI (reference sequence). CDR3 length: 14 residues. V was clipped by 11 bases and J by 5 bases; unmatched bases: 13. V and J are TRBV6-6 and TRBJ2-3; 7 nucleotides line up with TRBD2. The TCR sequence derives from a person aged 18 to 75 in good health. The sample taken for sequencing was blood. CDR3 DNA sequence: TGTGCCGGCCGGTCCGGCGGGGAGGGAGATACGCAGTATTTT. Its protein is CAGRSGGEGDTQYF.